This T cell receptor beta chain originates from a study of T cells in Graves' hyperthyroidism and ophthalmopathy. It was RNA transcripts that yielded the amplified TCR beta CDR3 regions. The HTBI primer set drove a first-round RT-PCR of the TCR CDR3. One entry per CDR3 protein results from TCRdb running MiXCR on the multiplex PCR reads. The sample records around 580,000 distinct CDR3 sequences, around 17% being singletons. The CDR3 is 18 amino acids. Germline CDR1 is SGHDN and CDR2 is FVKESK. J gave up 8 bases and V 3 bases, and 16 bases lay outside the gene matches. This clonotype originated in a woman aged 18-35 years with Graves' hyperthyroidism. The chain is built from TRBV14 and TRBJ2-3; 11 bases are a match to TRBD2. The material sequenced was blood. DNA of the CDR3: TGTGCCAGCAGCCAGGCCCATCTAGCGGGAGGCCACCCTGGTACGCAGTATTTT. Translated: CASSQAHLAGGHPGTQYF.